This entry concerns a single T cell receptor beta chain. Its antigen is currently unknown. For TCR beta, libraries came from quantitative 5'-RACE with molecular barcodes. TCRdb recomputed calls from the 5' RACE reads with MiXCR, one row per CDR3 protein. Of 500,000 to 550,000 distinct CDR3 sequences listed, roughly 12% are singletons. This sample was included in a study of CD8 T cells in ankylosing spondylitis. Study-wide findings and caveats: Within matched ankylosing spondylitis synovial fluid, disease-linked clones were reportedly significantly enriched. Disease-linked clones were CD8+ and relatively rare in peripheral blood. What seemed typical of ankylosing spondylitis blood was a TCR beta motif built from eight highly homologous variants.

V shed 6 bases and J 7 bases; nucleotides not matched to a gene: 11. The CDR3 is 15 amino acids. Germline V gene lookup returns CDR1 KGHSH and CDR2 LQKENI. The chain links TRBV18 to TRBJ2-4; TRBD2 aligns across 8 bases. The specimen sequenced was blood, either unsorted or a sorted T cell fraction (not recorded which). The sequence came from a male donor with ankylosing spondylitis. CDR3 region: CASSELGLADNIQYF. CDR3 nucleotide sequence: TGTGCCAGCTCGGAGCTTGGACTAGCTGATAACATTCAGTACTTC.